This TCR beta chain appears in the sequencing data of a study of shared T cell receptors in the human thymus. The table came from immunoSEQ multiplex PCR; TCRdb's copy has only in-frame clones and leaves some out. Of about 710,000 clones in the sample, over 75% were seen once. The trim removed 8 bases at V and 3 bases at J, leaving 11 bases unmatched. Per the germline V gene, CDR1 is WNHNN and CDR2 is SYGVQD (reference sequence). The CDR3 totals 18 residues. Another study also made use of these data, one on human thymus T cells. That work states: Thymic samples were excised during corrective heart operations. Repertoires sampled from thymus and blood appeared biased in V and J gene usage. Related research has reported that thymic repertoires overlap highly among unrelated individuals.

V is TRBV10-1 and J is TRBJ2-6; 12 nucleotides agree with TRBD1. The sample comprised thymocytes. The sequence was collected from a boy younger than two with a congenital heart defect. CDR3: CASQTPGQGARGANVLTF. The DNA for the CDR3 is TGCGCCAGCCAAACTCCGGGACAGGGGGCGCGTGGGGCCAACGTCCTGACTTTC.